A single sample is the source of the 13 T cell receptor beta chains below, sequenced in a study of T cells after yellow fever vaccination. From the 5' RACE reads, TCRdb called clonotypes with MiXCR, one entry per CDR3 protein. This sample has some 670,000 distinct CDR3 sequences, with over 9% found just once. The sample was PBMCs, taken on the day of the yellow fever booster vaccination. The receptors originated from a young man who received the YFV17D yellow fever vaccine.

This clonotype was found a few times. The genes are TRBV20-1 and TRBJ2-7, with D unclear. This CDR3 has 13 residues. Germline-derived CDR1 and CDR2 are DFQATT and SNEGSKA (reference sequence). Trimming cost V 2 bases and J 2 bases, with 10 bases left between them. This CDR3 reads CSARTSAAYEQYF. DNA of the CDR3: TGCAGTGCTAGAACCTCCGCGGCCTACGAGCAGTACTTC.

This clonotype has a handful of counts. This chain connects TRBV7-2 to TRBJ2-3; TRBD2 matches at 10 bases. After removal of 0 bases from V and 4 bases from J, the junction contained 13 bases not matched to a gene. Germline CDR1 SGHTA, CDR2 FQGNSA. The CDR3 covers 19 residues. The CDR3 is CASSLAVGRAGGPADTQYF. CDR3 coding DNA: TGTGCCAGCAGCTTAGCAGTCGGCAGAGCGGGAGGGCCGGCAGATACGCAGTATTTT.

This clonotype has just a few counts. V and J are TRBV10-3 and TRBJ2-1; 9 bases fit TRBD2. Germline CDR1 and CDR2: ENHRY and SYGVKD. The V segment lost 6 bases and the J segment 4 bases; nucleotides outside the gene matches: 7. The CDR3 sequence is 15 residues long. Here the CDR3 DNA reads TGTGCCATCAGCTTAGCGGGAGTCGGATACAATGAGCAGTTCTTC. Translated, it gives CAISLAGVGYNEQFF.

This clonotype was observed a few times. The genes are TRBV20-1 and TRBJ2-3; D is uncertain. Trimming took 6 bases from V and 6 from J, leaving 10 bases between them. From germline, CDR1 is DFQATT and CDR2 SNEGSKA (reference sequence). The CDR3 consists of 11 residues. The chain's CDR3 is CSALFLDTQYF. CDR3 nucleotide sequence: TGCAGTGCACTCTTTTTGGATACGCAGTATTTT.

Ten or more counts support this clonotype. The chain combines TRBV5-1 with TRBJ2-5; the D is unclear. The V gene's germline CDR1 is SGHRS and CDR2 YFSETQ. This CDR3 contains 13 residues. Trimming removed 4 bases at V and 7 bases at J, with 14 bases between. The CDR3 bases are TGCGCCAGCAGCCCAGGAGCCGGCGGGACCCAGTACTTC. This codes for CASSPGAGGTQYF. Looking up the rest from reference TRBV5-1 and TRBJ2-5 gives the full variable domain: KAGVTQTPRYLIKTRGQQVTLSCSPISGHRSVSWYQQTPGQGLQFLFEYFSETQRNKGNFPGRFSGRQFSNSRSEMNVSTLELGDSALYLCASSPGAGGTQYFGPGTRLLVL.

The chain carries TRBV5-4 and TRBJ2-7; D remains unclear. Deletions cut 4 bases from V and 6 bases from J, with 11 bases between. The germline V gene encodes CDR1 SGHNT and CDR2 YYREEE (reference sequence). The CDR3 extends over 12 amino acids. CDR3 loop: CASSPGQLEQYF. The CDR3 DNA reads TGTGCCAGCAGCCCTGGTCAGCTCGAGCAGTACTTC.

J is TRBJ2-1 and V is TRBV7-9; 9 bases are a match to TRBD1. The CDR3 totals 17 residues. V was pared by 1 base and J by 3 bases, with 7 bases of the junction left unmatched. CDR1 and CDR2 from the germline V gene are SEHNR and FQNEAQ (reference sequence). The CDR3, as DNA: TGTGCCAGCAGCTTAGTAGCGTGGGACAGGGACTACAATGAGCAGTTCTTC. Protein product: CASSLVAWDRDYNEQFF.

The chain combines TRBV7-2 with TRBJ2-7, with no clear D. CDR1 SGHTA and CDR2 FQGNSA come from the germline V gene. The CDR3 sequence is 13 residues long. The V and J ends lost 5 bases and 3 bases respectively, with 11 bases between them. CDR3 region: CASSPPEIYEQYF. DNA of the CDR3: TGTGCCAGCAGCCCTCCCGAAATCTACGAGCAGTACTTC.

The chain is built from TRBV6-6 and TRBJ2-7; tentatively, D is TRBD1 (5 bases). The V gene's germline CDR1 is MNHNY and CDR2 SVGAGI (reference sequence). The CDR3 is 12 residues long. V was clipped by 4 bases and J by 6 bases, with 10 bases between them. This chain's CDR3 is CASSSTGLEQYF. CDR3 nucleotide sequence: TGTGCCAGCAGTTCTACAGGCCTCGAGCAGTACTTC.

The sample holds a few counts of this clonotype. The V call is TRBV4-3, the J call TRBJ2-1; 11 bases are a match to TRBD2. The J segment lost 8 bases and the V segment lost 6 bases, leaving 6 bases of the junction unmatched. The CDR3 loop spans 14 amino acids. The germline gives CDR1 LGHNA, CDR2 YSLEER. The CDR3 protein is CASSQTSGRDEQFF. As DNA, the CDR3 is TGCGCCAGCAGTCAAACTAGCGGGAGAGATGAGCAGTTCTTC.

In nucleotides, the CDR3 is TGCGCCAGCAGCCCCCAGTCGAACACCGGGGAGCTGTTTTTT. Its translation: CASSPQSNTGELFF. V gene TRBV5-1 combines with J gene TRBJ2-2, with D unclear. Germline CDR1 reads SGHRS; CDR2 reads YFSETQ. Trimming pared 4 bases from V and 0 bases from J, leaving 7 bases between. The CDR3 contains 14 residues.

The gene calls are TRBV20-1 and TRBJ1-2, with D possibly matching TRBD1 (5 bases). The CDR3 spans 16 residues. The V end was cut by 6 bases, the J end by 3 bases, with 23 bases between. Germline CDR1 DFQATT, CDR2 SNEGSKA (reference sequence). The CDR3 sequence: CSAPPPHGGFDYGYTF. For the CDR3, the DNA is TGCAGTGCCCCACCCCCCCACGGGGGGTTCGACTATGGCTACACCTTC.

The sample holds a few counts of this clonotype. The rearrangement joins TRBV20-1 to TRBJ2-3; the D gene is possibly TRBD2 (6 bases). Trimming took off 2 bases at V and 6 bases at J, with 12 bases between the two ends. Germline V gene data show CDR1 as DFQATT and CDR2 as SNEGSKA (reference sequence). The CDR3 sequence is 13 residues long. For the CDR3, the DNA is TGCAGTGCTAGAAGGAACGCGGGGGATACGCAGTATTTT. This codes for CSARRNAGDTQYF.